This T cell receptor (beta chain) was observed in a study of post-analysis software for immune sequencing data. The overall study: Relapsing-remitting, secondary progressive and progressive-relapsing courses of multiple sclerosis were included.

General study results and limits: Five TRBV segments, TRBV5-6, TRBV5-1 and TRBV20-1 among them, were found more frequent in patients than controls. Among multiple sclerosis patients, normalized Chao1 diversity was significantly below that of controls. Under the F measure, samples that were prepared in one batch clustered strongly together.

J lost 3 bases, V lost 7 bases, and 11 bases had no gene match. Germline CDR1 SGHVS, CDR2 FQNEAQ. This CDR3 comprises 16 residues. Unique-molecular-identifier-tagged TCR beta cDNA libraries were used. Hundreds of thousands of cDNA molecules came from roughly 0.93 to 9.6 million T cells. Via MiXCR, TCRdb re-called the PCR reads, giving one row per CDR3 protein. Of some 450,000 distinct CDR3 sequences detected, roughly 45% appear once; the ten largest clones hold about 12%. For this clonotype: What it binds is not known.

Specimen: blood. The receptor was isolated from a girl between 5 and 17 years old with multiple sclerosis. The chain couples TRBV7-8 to TRBJ2-4; 8 bases agree with TRBD2. The CDR3 reads CASTRFGGRHKNIQYF. The CDR3 DNA is TGTGCCAGCACCCGGTTTGGCGGGAGGCACAAAAACATTCAGTACTTC.